A selection of T cell receptor beta chains follows, all from one sample in a study of identical twins. From the 5' RACE reads, TCRdb called clonotypes with MiXCR, one entry per CDR3 protein. The data show a few hundred thousand distinct CDR3 sequences, over 8.5% seen once. The same data also contributed to another study, on yellow fever vaccine responses in identical twins.

Sequencing was carried out using CD8+ T cells sorted from blood. These TCRs come from a woman under 30 in good health. CDR3s include the opening cysteine and the closing phenylalanine or tryptophan. A D gene is named only where the DNA matches it firmly.

D gene: TRBD2; J gene: TRBJ2-3; V gene: TRBV4-2; CDR3 protein: CASSPRAGVPLGPTDTQYF
D gene: NA; J gene: TRBJ2-7; V gene: TRBV29-1; CDR3 protein: CSVEKQGGPLDPVQYF
D gene: NA; J gene: TRBJ2-7; V gene: TRBV30; CDR3 protein: CAWSVTGTEQYF
D gene: TRBD1; J gene: TRBJ2-7; V gene: TRBV12-3/TRBV12-4; CDR3 protein: CASSTGELASYEQYF
D gene: NA; J gene: TRBJ2-1; V gene: TRBV29-1; CDR3 protein: CSVAGYSYNEQFF
D gene: TRBD1; J gene: TRBJ2-7; V gene: TRBV4-2; CDR3 protein: CASSQDDKRTGAIYEQYF
D gene: NA; J gene: TRBJ1-2; V gene: TRBV29-1; CDR3 protein: CSVEQDYGYTF
D gene: TRBD1; J gene: TRBJ2-5; V gene: TRBV24-1; CDR3 protein: CATRSTGGETQYF
D gene: NA; J gene: TRBJ2-2; V gene: TRBV5-1; CDR3 protein: CASSFYPRPNTGELFF
D gene: NA; J gene: TRBJ1-1; V gene: TRBV11-2; CDR3 protein: CASSLGREAFF
D gene: TRBD1; J gene: TRBJ2-4; V gene: TRBV7-9; CDR3 protein: CASSDRVNIQYF
D gene: NA; J gene: TRBJ2-2; V gene: TRBV6-2/TRBV6-3; CDR3 protein: CASSQTSTGELFF
D gene: NA; J gene: TRBJ1-1; V gene: TRBV7-3; CDR3 protein: CASSLIGGNTEAFF
D gene: TRBD2; J gene: TRBJ2-1; V gene: TRBV4-3; CDR3 protein: CASSGLAGDEQFF